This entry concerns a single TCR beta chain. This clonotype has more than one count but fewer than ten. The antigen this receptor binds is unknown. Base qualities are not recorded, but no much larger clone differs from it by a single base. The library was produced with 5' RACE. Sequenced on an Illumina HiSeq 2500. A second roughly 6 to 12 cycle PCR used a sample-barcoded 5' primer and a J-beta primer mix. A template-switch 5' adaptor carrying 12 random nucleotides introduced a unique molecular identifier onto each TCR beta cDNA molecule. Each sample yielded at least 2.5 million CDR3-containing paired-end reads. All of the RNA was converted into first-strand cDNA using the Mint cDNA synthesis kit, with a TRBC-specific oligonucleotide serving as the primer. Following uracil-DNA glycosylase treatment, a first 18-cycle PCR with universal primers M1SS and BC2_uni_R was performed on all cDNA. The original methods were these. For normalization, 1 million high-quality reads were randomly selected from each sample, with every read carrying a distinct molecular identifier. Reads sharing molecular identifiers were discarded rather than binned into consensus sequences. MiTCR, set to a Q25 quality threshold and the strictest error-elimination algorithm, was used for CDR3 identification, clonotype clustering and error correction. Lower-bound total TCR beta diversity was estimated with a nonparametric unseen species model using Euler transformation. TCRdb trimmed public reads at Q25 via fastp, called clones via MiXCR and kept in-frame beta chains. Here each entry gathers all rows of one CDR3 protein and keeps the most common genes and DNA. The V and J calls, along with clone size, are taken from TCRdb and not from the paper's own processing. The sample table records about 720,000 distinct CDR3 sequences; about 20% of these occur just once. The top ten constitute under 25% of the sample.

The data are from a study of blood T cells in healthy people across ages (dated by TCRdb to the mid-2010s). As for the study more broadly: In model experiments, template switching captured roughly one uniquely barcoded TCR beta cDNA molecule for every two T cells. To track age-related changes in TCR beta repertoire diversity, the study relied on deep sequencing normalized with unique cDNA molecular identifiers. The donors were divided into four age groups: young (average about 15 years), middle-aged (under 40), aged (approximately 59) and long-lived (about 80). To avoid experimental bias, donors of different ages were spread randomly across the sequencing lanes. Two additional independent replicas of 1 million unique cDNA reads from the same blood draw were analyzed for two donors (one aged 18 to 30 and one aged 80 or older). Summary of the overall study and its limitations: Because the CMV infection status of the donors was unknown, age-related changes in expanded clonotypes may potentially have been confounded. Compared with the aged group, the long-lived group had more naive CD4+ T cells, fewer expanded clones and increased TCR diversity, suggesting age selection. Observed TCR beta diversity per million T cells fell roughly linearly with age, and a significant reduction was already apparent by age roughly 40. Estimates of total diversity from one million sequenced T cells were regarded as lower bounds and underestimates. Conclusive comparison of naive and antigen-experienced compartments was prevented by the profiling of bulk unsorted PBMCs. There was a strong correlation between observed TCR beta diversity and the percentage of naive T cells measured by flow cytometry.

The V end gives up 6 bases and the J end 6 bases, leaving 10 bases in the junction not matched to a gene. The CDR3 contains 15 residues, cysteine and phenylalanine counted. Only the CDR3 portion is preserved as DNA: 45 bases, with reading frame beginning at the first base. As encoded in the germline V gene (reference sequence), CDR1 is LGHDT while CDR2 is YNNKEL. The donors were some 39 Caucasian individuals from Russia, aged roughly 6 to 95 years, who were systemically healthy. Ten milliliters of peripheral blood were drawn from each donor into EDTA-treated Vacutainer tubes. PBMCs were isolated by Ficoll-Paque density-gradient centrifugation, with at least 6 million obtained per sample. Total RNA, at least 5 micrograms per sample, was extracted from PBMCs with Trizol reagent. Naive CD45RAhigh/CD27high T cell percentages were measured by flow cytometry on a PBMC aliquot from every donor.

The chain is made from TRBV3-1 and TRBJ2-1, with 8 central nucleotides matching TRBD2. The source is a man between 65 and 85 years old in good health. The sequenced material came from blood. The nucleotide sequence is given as TGTGCCAGCAGGCGCGGGACTAGGGAACCCAATGAGCAGTTCTTC. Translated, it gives CASRRGTREPNEQFF.